This TCR beta chain was recovered during a study of T cells after somatic rescue of genetic block. The method was immunoSEQ multiplex PCR; TCRdb's version includes in-frame clones alone and lacks a portion of them. This sample yields tens of thousands of clones, of which about 87% are seen a single time; 1.6% belongs to the top ten. V lost 6 bases, J lost 9 bases, and 21 bases lay in between. CDR1 and CDR2 (germline): SQVTM, ANQGSEA. There are 14 residues in the CDR3. This TCR was sampled from a woman younger than 30. Material for sequencing was peripheral blood mononuclear cells (PBMCs). V is TRBV29-1 and J is TRBJ2-1; a weak D match, TRBD2 (7 bases). DNA of the CDR3: TGCAGCGTCCGGGGCGGGGGCGATTACGTTGAGCAGTTCTTC. Protein: CSVRGGGDYVEQFF.